This entry lists 22 T cell receptor beta chains sequenced from one sample in a study of T-cell memory formation after mild COVID-19 (dated by TCRdb to the early 2020s). The library was made by 5' RACE. Sequenced on an Illumina NovaSeq 6000. TCRdb redid the processing of the public reads, applying fastp at Q25 and MiXCR, and retained in-frame beta chains. Here each entry gathers all rows of one CDR3 protein and keeps the most common genes and DNA. In all, the sample holds 150,000 to 200,000 distinct CDR3 sequences, and around a third of those were seen once. The top ten hold more than 10% of the sample. Sequenced: PBMCs or a T cell subset sorted from them (not recorded which). These receptors were taken from an adult woman who had mild COVID-19 (a few samples of this study predate the infection). The sample titles of this study are shuffled in the database, so cell type and time point are left out; the donor was told from shared clones.

V and J are TRBV5-1 and TRBJ2-5; D call uncertain. Germline V lookup: CDR1 SGHRS, CDR2 YFSETQ. The CDR3 consists of 16 residues. V was shortened by 2 bases and J by 5 bases, with 19 bases between the two germline ends. DNA of the CDR3: TGCGCCAGCAGCTTCCTTCAGTTTACCCTACCGGAGACCCAGTACTTC. The encoded protein is CASSFLQFTLPETQYF.

Many counts were recorded for this clonotype. This chain connects TRBV2 to TRBJ2-7; 7 nucleotides match TRBD2. The germline V gene has CDR1 SNHLY and CDR2 FYNNEI. The J segment lost 3 bases and the V segment lost 8 bases, leaving 7 bases of the junction unmatched. The CDR3 totals 13 residues. CDR3 region: CASLLASGYEQYF. CDR3 coding DNA: TGTGCCAGCCTGTTGGCTAGCGGCTACGAGCAGTACTTC.

On this clonotype itself: Sequence at one end of the junction differs from germline and may be a read error. The rearrangement joins TRBV12-3 or TRBV12-4 to TRBJ2-1; 9 nucleotides line up with TRBD2. CDR3 length: 11 residues. CDR3 coding DNA: TGTGCCAGCAGTTTGAGCGGGAGGTTCCTCTTC. Its protein is CASSLSGRFLF.

The chain recombines TRBV27 with TRBJ1-5; the match to TRBD1 covers 9 bases. The CDR3 spans 15 residues. Germline CDR1 reads MNHEY; CDR2 reads SMNVEV (reference sequence). The J segment lost 2 bases and the V segment lost 8 bases, leaving 7 bases of the junction unmatched. The DNA for the CDR3 is TGTGCCAGCCGCCGGACAGGGGAAGGCAATCAGCCCCAGCATTTT. Translating it yields CASRRTGEGNQPQHF.

The rearrangement joins TRBV4-1 to TRBJ2-7; TRBD1 aligns across 9 bases. V was pared by 4 bases and J by 2 bases, with 9 bases of the junction left unmatched. Germline loops: CDR1 MGHRA, CDR2 YSYEKL. The CDR3 loop spans 16 amino acids. CDR3: CASSLHRDRAPYEQYF. CDR3 sequence (DNA): TGCGCCAGCAGCCTACACCGGGACAGGGCTCCCTACGAGCAGTACTTC.

The CDR3 protein is CASSLHRDAGNTIYF. CDR3 nucleotide sequence: TGTGCCAGCAGCTTACACAGGGACGCTGGAAACACCATATATTTT. This chain links TRBV7-9 with TRBJ1-3; a weak D match, TRBD1 (6 bases). CDR3 size: 15 residues. Germline lookup yields CDR1 SEHNR and CDR2 FQNEAQ (reference sequence). V dropped 2 bases and J dropped 2 bases, with 10 bases sitting between them.

This sequence joins TRBV5-1 and TRBJ2-7, with D perhaps TRBD1 (6 bases). In germline, CDR1 is SGHRS, CDR2 YFSETQ. This CDR3 is 15 amino acids long. Trimming removed 4 bases at V and 1 base at J, with 15 bases between. CDR3 nucleotide sequence: TGCGCCAGCAGCCCCGAAGGACAGAGGTCCTACGAGCAGTACTTC. Translation gives CASSPEGQRSYEQYF.

A few counts support this clonotype. The chain links TRBV4-3 to TRBJ2-6; unclear D gene. Germline V lookup: CDR1 LGHNA, CDR2 YSLEER. The V end lost 1 base, the J end lost 7 bases, and 11 bases lay between the germline ends. The CDR3 contains 15 residues. The CDR3 coding sequence is TGCGCCAGCAGCCAAGTCGCCGCTCAAGCCAACGTCCTGACTTTC. Translation gives CASSQVAAQANVLTF.

The genes are TRBV5-1 and TRBJ2-1; D gene uncertain. The CDR3 loop spans 12 amino acids. Per germline, CDR1 SGHRS and CDR2 YFSETQ. The V gene lost 4 bases and the J gene lost 8 bases, with 10 bases spanning the gap. The chain's CDR3 is CASSPQWDEQFF. CDR3 sequence (DNA): TGCGCCAGCAGCCCCCAGTGGGATGAGCAGTTCTTC.

This clonotype was detected only a few times. The V gene is TRBV30, the J gene TRBJ2-3; the D is unclear. Per germline, CDR1 GTSNPN and CDR2 SVGIG (reference sequence). Trimming pared 3 bases from V and 4 bases from J, leaving 8 bases between. The CDR3 contains 12 residues. CDR3 in DNA: TGTGCCTGGAGCCACAGTGCAGATACGCAGTATTTT. Translating it yields CAWSHSADTQYF.

This chain joins TRBV20-1 and TRBJ1-1; D is perhaps TRBD1 (5 bases). The CDR3 runs to 14 residues. V was cut by 0 bases and J by 1 base, with 9 bases left in between. Germline-derived CDR1 and CDR2 are DFQATT and SNEGSKA (reference sequence). CDR3 nucleotide sequence: TGCAGTGCTAGAGATAACGGGGGGAACACTGAAGCTTTCTTT. It specifies CSARDNGGNTEAFF.

The CDR3 sequence is CASSYSLETQYF. The DNA of the CDR3 is TGTGCCAGCAGTTACTCCCTCGAGACCCAGTACTTC. The chain employs TRBV6-2 or TRBV6-3 and TRBJ2-5; D not certain. CDR1 and CDR2 (germline): MNHEY, SVGEGT. This CDR3 is 12 amino acids long. The V end lost 0 bases, the J end lost 5 bases, and 4 bases lay between the germline ends.

This clonotype appeared a few times. V gene TRBV9 combines with J gene TRBJ1-5; no definite D call. CDR3 length: 15 amino acids. Between the trimmed V and J ends, which lost 4 bases and 3 bases, there was a span of 14 bases. Germline V gene data show CDR1 as SGDLS and CDR2 as YYNGEE. Here the CDR3 DNA reads TGTGCCAGCAGCCGTGGGGTAAACCTCAATCAGCCCCAGCATTTT. As protein: CASSRGVNLNQPQHF.

The gene calls are TRBV7-2 and TRBJ1-5, with no clear D. V lost 5 bases and J 2 bases, leaving 10 bases between the germline ends. The germline V gene encodes CDR1 SGHTA and CDR2 FQGNSA. The CDR3 length is 14 residues. This CDR3 is CASSPNGGNQPQHF. CDR3 DNA sequence: TGTGCCAGCAGCCCAAATGGGGGCAATCAGCCCCAGCATTTT.

The chain recombines TRBV12-3 or TRBV12-4 with TRBJ1-5; 7 bases match TRBD1. The CDR3 sequence is 16 residues long. With 5 bases clipped from V and 3 bases from J, the junction kept 10 bases outside the gene matches. The DNA of the CDR3 is TGTGCCAGCAGTACTTCACCGGGACAGCTCAATCAGCCCCAGCATTTT. Amino acids: CASSTSPGQLNQPQHF.

This clonotype has more than one count but fewer than ten. The CDR3 loop is CASSPDRRGTQYF. CDR3 DNA sequence: TGTGCCTCCTCCCCGGACCGGAGGGGGACCCAGTACTTC. The V call is TRBV15, the J call TRBJ2-5, with TRBD2 as a possible D gene (6 bases). Trimming left V 11 bases short and J 7 bases short, with 20 bases between. The germline V gene encodes CDR1 LNHNV and CDR2 YYDKDF (reference sequence). The CDR3 totals 13 residues.

The V and J genes are TRBV7-9 and TRBJ1-1; 9 nucleotides line up with TRBD1. The CDR3 covers 14 residues. With 5 bases clipped from V and 8 bases from J, the junction kept 9 bases outside the gene matches. Per the germline V gene, CDR1 is SEHNR and CDR2 is FQNEAQ (reference sequence). CDR3 region: CASSTGTGMDEAFF. Written as DNA, the CDR3 is TGTGCCAGCAGCACCGGGACAGGGATGGACGAAGCTTTCTTT.

The chain combines TRBV9 with TRBJ2-1; D possibly corresponds to TRBD1 (5 bases). V was trimmed by 3 bases and J by 7 bases, leaving 11 bases between them. The germline CDR1 and CDR2 sequences are SGDLS and YYNGEE. The CDR3 is made up of 13 amino acids. CDR3 residues: CASSGTSSNEQFF. The CDR3 region has the DNA TGTGCCAGCAGCGGGACAAGTTCTAATGAGCAGTTCTTC.

The chain couples TRBV5-1 to TRBJ2-7, with 7 bases matching TRBD2. The CDR3 totals 20 residues. Germline values: CDR1 SGHRS, CDR2 YFSETQ. Trimming took 4 bases from V and 1 from J; bases not matched to a gene: 23. The CDR3 DNA follows: TGCGCCAGCAGCCCCCCCCCGGGGCAGGGAGGACTAGGAAGATCCTACGAGCAGTACTTC. Translated: CASSPPPGQGGLGRSYEQYF.

This clonotype came up a few times. The chain couples TRBV5-1 to TRBJ2-1; 12 nucleotides align to TRBD2. There are 18 residues in the CDR3. Germline lookup yields CDR1 SGHRS and CDR2 YFSETQ. The ends lost 0 bases at V and 5 bases at J; junction bases unmatched: 9. CDR3 bases: TGCGCCAGCAGCTTGGGACTAGCGGGAGAGTCAGTCGACAATGAGCAGTTCTTC. Translation gives CASSLGLAGESVDNEQFF. Full variable domain (missing parts from reference TRBV5-1 and TRBJ2-1): KAGVTQTPRYLIKTRGQQVTLSCSPISGHRSVSWYQQTPGQGLQFLFEYFSETQRNKGNFPGRFSGRQFSNSRSEMNVSTLELGDSALYLCASSLGLAGESVDNEQFFGPGTRLTVL.

The chain combines TRBV5-1 with TRBJ2-1; either TRBD1 or TRBD2 may supply D (5 bases each). Germline V gives CDR1 SGHRS, CDR2 YFSETQ. The CDR3 covers 15 residues. V was cut by 4 bases and J by 4 bases, with 15 bases left in between. The CDR3 nucleotides are TGCGCCAGCAGCGTCCCGGGGCCAGGGTACAATGAGCAGTTCTTC. It yields the protein CASSVPGPGYNEQFF.

This clonotype was observed a single time. The CDR3 region is CASSPGQGNLGNQPQHF. The CDR3 DNA reads as TGTGCCAGCAGCCCCGGACAGGGGAATCTAGGCAATCAGCCCCAGCATTTT. This rearrangement joins TRBV12-3 or TRBV12-4 to TRBJ1-5; TRBD1 aligns across 9 bases. V was pared by 6 bases and J by 2 bases, with 11 bases of the junction left unmatched. CDR3 length: 17 residues.